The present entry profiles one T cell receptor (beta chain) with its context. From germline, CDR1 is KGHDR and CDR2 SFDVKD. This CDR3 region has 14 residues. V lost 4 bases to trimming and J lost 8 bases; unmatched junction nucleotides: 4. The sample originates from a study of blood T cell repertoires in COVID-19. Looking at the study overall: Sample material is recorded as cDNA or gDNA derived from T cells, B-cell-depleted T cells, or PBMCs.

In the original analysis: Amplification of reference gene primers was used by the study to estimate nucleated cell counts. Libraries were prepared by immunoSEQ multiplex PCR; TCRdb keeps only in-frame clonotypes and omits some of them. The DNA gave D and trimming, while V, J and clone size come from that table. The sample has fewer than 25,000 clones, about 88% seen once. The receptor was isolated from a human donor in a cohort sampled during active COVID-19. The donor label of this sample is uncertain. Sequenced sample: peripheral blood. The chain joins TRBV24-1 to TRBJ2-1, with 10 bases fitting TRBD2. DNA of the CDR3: TGTGCCACCAGTGACCCAGCGGGGGGGGATGAGCAGTTCTTC. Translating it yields CATSDPAGGDEQFF.